Presented here are 18 T cell receptor beta chains from one specimen sequenced in a study of T cell changes during pregnancy in multiple sclerosis. Assay: immunoSEQ multiplex PCR; the TCRdb copy retains only in-frame clones and omits some. This sample has some 60,000 clones; about 89% occur once, and the top ten carry approximately 1.7%. The specimen comprised peripheral blood, sampled after pregnancy. These receptors originate from a female donor with multiple sclerosis, enrolled in a pregnancy study.

The V call is TRBV6-1, the J call TRBJ1-6; a possible D gene is TRBD1 (6 bases). From germline, CDR1 is MNHNS and CDR2 SASEGT. V lost 0 bases and J lost 3, with 6 bases in between. The CDR3 is 15 residues long. The CDR3 coding sequence is TGTGCCAGCAGTGAAGCAGGGGGCTATAATTCACCCCTCCACTTT. Encoded protein: CASSEAGGYNSPLHF.

The rearrangement links TRBV5-4 to TRBJ2-7, with TRBD1 identical over 7 bases. The germline gives CDR1 SGHNT, CDR2 YYREEE (reference sequence). This CDR3 contains 14 residues. With 0 bases clipped from V and 10 bases from J, the junction kept 10 bases outside the gene matches. CDR3 DNA: TGTGCCAGCAGCTTGGGGATGGGTGACAGGGAACAGTACTTC. Protein product: CASSLGMGDREQYF.

CDR3 sequence (DNA): TGTGCCAGCAGCCAGACAGGGCTACGCTCCTATAATTCACCCCTCCACTTT. Translation gives CASSQTGLRSYNSPLHF. The chain has TRBV7-9 and TRBJ1-6; 7 bases line up with TRBD1. V gave up 5 bases and J gave up 0 bases; unmatched junction bases: 7. The CDR3 spans 17 residues. Germline lookup yields CDR1 SEHNR and CDR2 FQNEAQ (reference sequence). Complete variable domain (other parts from reference TRBV7-9 and TRBJ1-6): DTGVSQNPRHKITKRGQNVTFRCDPISEHNRLYWYRQTLGQGPEFLTYFQNEAQLEKSRLLSDRFSAERPKGSFSTLEIQRTEQGDSAMYLCASSQTGLRSYNSPLHFGNGTRLTVT.

This chain links TRBV11-2 with TRBJ1-2; TRBD1 is a possible D gene (5 bases). Between the trimmed V and J ends, which lost 2 bases and 6 bases, there was a span of 10 bases. The CDR3 is 13 amino acids. CDR1 is SGHAT, CDR2 FQNNGV, per germline. The DNA for the CDR3 is TGTGCCAGCAGCTTAAGGCCGGGGGATGGCTACACCTTC. Protein: CASSLRPGDGYTF.

The chain carries TRBV7-9 and TRBJ2-5; TRBD2 matches at 7 bases. The ends lost 1 base at V and 4 bases at J; junction bases unmatched: 9. This CDR3 spans 16 amino acids. Germline CDR1 reads SEHNR; CDR2 reads FQNEAQ (reference sequence). CDR3 coding DNA: TGTGCCAGCAGCTTAGTAGGGACTATCGGAGCAGAGACCCAGTACTTC. Protein sequence: CASSLVGTIGAETQYF.

The chain uses TRBV11-3 and TRBJ2-1, with TRBD1 matching 7 bases. The CDR3 sequence is 14 residues long. The germline gives CDR1 SGHNT, CDR2 YENEEA. The junction had 9 bases not matched to a gene; V was cut back by 5 bases and J by 8 bases. In nucleotides, the CDR3 is TGTGCCAGCAGCACACGACAGGGTGGAGATGAGCAGTTCTTC. Encoded protein: CASSTRQGGDEQFF.

V usage is TRBV27 and J usage is TRBJ2-1, with D possibly matching TRBD2 (7 bases). In germline, CDR1 is MNHEY, CDR2 SMNVEV (reference sequence). The CDR3 covers 15 residues. Trimming removed 8 bases at V and 6 bases at J, with 20 bases between. The CDR3 DNA is TGTGCCAGCGGGGATGGGGCGGGGGCCCCCAATGAGCAGTTCTTC. Its translation: CASGDGAGAPNEQFF.

This clone came up once. The V call is TRBV2, the J call TRBJ2-5; 7 bases fit TRBD2. This CDR3 is built from 13 residues. Germline trimming cut 4 bases from V and 2 bases from J; bases unmatched to any gene: 1. Germline V CDR1 and CDR2: SNHLY, FYNNEI. CDR3 sequence reads: CASSGGGQETQYF. The CDR3 DNA reads TGTGCCAGCAGTGGGGGGGGGCAAGAGACCCAGTACTTC.

The V call is TRBV15, the J call TRBJ1-1; no clear D gene. The CDR3 length is 14 residues. Germline assignment: CDR1 LNHNV and CDR2 YYDKDF (reference sequence). Trimming left V 5 bases short and J 2 bases short, with 12 bases between. The CDR3 nucleotides are TGTGCCACCAGCGGCCCCCCCAGAAACACTGAAGCTTTCTTT. It encodes CATSGPPRNTEAFF.

This rearrangement joins TRBV11-2 to TRBJ2-1; TRBD2 might be the D (6 bases). The CDR3 has 12 amino acids. The germline CDR1 and CDR2 sequences are SGHAT and FQNNGV. V lost 5 bases to trimming and J lost 10 bases, with 12 bases between them. The CDR3 is CASSAGLGEQFF. CDR3 sequence (DNA): TGTGCCAGCAGCGCGGGACTCGGGGAGCAGTTCTTC.

The chain combines TRBV19 with TRBJ1-1; maybe TRBD1 (6 bases). Per germline, CDR1 LNHDA and CDR2 SQIVND (reference sequence). This CDR3 contains 15 residues. The V end lost 6 bases, the J end lost 3 bases, and 17 bases lay between the germline ends. The CDR3 nucleotides are TGTGCCAGTAGAAGTACAGGGTTAGGCGACACTGAAGCTTTCTTT. It codes for CASRSTGLGDTEAFF.

The gene calls are TRBV6-5 and TRBJ1-1; D ambiguous. Germline V CDR1 and CDR2: MNHEY, SVGAGI. The CDR3 covers 16 residues. The germline V and J ends were trimmed by 2 bases and 0 bases, with 13 bases remaining between them. The CDR3 sequence: CASSYPPGSLNTEAFF. DNA of the CDR3: TGTGCCAGCAGTTACCCCCCAGGCAGCCTGAACACTGAAGCTTTCTTT.

The chain uses TRBV5-5 and TRBJ1-4; a weak D match, TRBD1 (5 bases). CDR1 and CDR2 (germline): SGHKS, YYEKEE (reference sequence). The CDR3 contains 13 residues. The ends were cut back, 1 base at V and 8 bases at J, with 9 bases in the middle. Here the CDR3 DNA reads TGTGCCAGCAGCTTGTCAGGGCTCGAAAAACTGTTTTTT. Translating it yields CASSLSGLEKLFF.

The chain recombines TRBV7-2 with TRBJ2-7, with D uncertain. V lost 3 bases and J lost 0, with 9 bases in between. Per germline, CDR1 SGHTA and CDR2 FQGNSA. This CDR3 is 14 amino acids long. The CDR3 region is CASSFDTLSYEQYF. The CDR3 DNA follows: TGTGCCAGCAGCTTCGACACCCTCTCCTACGAGCAGTACTTC.

This sequence joins TRBV28 and TRBJ2-1; weak D call: TRBD1 (6 bases). CDR1 and CDR2 from the germline V gene are MDHEN and SYDVKM. This CDR3 region has 15 residues. V lost 4 bases and J lost 5, with 15 bases in between. In DNA form, the CDR3 reads TGTGCCAGCAGTTCCCCCGGGACATTCCACAATGAGCAGTTCTTC. Translation: CASSSPGTFHNEQFF.

The chain links TRBV9 to TRBJ2-5, with 11 bases identical to TRBD2. In germline, CDR1 is SGDLS, CDR2 YYNGEE. The CDR3 has 15 residues. Trimming removed 3 bases from V and 3 bases from J; junction bases left unmatched: 4. The CDR3 sequence is CASSGGLAAKETQYF. The CDR3 nucleotides are TGTGCCAGCAGCGGGGGACTAGCGGCAAAAGAGACCCAGTACTTC. The full variable domain, rest sourced from reference TRBV9 and TRBJ2-5, is DSGVTQTPKHLITATGQRVTLRCSPRSGDLSVYWYQQSLDQGLQFLIQYYNGEERAKGNILERFSAQQFPDLHSELNLSSLELGDSALYFCASSGGLAAKETQYFGPGTRLLVL.

This clone was seen more than once but under ten times. The chain combines TRBV7-9 with TRBJ1-1, with 8 bases matching TRBD1. J lost 7 bases, V lost 1 base, and 5 bases had no gene match. This CDR3 comprises 14 residues. Germline V gene data show CDR1 as SEHNR and CDR2 as FQNEAQ (reference sequence). The CDR3 is CASSLGQGINEAFF. For the CDR3, the DNA is TGTGCCAGCAGCTTAGGACAGGGGATCAATGAAGCTTTCTTT. The complete variable domain, with remaining parts taken from reference TRBV7-9 and TRBJ1-1, reads DTGVSQNPRHKITKRGQNVTFRCDPISEHNRLYWYRQTLGQGPEFLTYFQNEAQLEKSRLLSDRFSAERPKGSFSTLEIQRTEQGDSAMYLCASSLGQGINEAFFGQGTRLTVV.

This CDR3 is CASSFGGVGNSPLHF. CDR3 DNA: TGTGCCAGCAGCTTTGGAGGTGTGGGGAATTCACCCCTCCACTTT. The chain combines TRBV13 with TRBJ1-6; D gene uncertain. This CDR3 is built from 15 residues. The V gene's germline CDR1 is PRHDT and CDR2 FYEKMQ (reference sequence). Trimming left V 3 bases short and J 7 bases short, with 13 bases between. Looking up the rest from reference TRBV13 and TRBJ1-6 gives the full variable domain: AAGVIQSPRHLIKEKRETATLKCYPIPRHDTVYWYQQGPGQDPQFLISFYEKMQSDKGSIPDRFSAQQFSDYHSELNMSSLELGDSALYFCASSFGGVGNSPLHFGNGTRLTVT.